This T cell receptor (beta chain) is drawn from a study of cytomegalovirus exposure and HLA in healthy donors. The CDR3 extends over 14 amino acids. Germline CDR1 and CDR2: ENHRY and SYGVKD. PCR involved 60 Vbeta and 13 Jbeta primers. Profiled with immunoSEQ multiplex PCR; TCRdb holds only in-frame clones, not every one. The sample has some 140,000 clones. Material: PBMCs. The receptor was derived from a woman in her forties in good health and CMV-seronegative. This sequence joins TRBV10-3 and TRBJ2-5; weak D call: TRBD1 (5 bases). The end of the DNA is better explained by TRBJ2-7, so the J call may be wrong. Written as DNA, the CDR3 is TGTGCCATCAGTGCAACCAGGGAAACCTACGAGCAGTACTTC. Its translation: CAISATRETYEQYF.